Listed here is a single T cell receptor beta chain. Per germline, CDR1 SGHNT and CDR2 YYREEE (reference sequence). The CDR3 is 13 amino acids. Trimming pared 4 bases from V and 5 bases from J, leaving 12 bases between. Produced via immunoSEQ multiplex PCR; TCRdb's table is partial and in-frame only. The repertoire holds about 360,000 clones, with 70% to 90% as singletons. The data are from a study of cytomegalovirus exposure and HLA in healthy donors. Source material: PBMCs. The chain employs TRBV5-4 and TRBJ2-5; possible D gene TRBD1, 6 bases. The sequence derives from a young woman in good health and CMV-seronegative. CDR3 bases: TGTGCCAGCAGCCAAGAAAGGGGGGAGACCCAGTACTTC. Its protein is CASSQERGETQYF.